This T cell receptor (beta chain) is from a study of PD-L1 blockade in urothelial cancer (dated by TCRdb to 2017 to 2019). Regarding the complete study: Every patient began therapy in 2014 and was given atezolizumab 1,200 mg intravenously every 3 weeks. About 85% of the roughly 29 patients were identified as males with urothelial cancer of bladder origin, and a prior smoking history was reported by 18 of 29 patients. An ECOG performance status of 0 or 1 was recorded for the patients, and 0 to 3 prior chemotherapy regimens had been received by the patients. Blood samples were analyzed at 3 weeks after treatment start (second dose) and at 6 weeks after treatment start. Blood samples yielded a median of about 150,000 T cells and tens of thousands of unique TCRs, with median clonality 0.080. The study was an exploratory multi-omic analysis of somatic, immune and clinical correlates of response to PD-L1 blockade with atezolizumab in urothelial cancer. Pretreatment tumor samples and matched peripheral blood, collected serially before and after atezolizumab treatment, underwent TCR sequencing. Durable clinical benefit was defined as a progression-free survival longer than 6 months, and TCR features were additionally tested against progression-free survival and overall survival. In the same patients who had TCR sequencing, pretreatment tumors also underwent whole exome sequencing and RNA sequencing. Roughly ten patients achieved durable clinical benefit and some 20 did not. Pretreatment blood TCR-seq was available for twenty-nine patients, at least one posttreatment blood collection was obtained for around 25 patients, and tumor TCR-seq was available for around 25 patients. The full study reports these points: Among patients with durable benefit, tumor-associated TCR clones showed greater expansion in peripheral blood 3 weeks after treatment started (n ≈ 20, p = 0.022). Because the sample size was small (n ≈ 29) and many exploratory analyses were performed, the results are intended to be hypothesis-generating. A pretreatment peripheral blood TCR clonality below the median was linked to improved progression-free and overall survival.

V and J lose 5 bases and 5 bases, and a span of 11 bases separates them. The cysteine opens and the phenylalanine closes a CDR3 of 13 amino acids. The CDR3 DNA has 39 bases and is translated from base 1. Based on the germline V gene (reference sequence), the CDR1 and CDR2 sequences are MNHEY and SMNVEV. A word on this clone: Its binding antigen is unknown. No base quality values were provided; no much bigger clone lies one nucleotide off.

According to the study, the label for this sample's time point signals: peripheral blood 6 weeks after treatment start. A total of roughly 30 patients with locally advanced or metastatic urothelial carcinoma, treated at Memorial Sloan Kettering on a trial protocol, made up the cohort. Peripheral blood mononuclear cells were collected from each patient pretreatment and during treatment, giving between 1 and 8 total time points per patient. The Qiagen DNeasy Blood extraction kit was used to purify genomic DNA from total PBMCs and from tumor samples. PBMCs were collected pretreatment and during treatment and were isolated and stored as previously described. To estimate absolute template abundance from read counts, synthetic TCR analog templates were spiked into each PCR. TCRbeta CDR3 regions were amplified from genomic DNA with bias-controlled V and J gene primers using the immunoSEQ assay. Sequencing of rearranged TCRbeta segments was performed at approximately 20X coverage. The source study handled its data this way. Sequencing errors were corrected by clustering and CDR3s were annotated against IMGT to assign V, D and J genes. Only productive TCRbeta rearrangements were used in downstream analyses, excluding out-of-frame or stop-codon sequences. Clonality was computed as one minus Shannon entropy normalized by the log of the number of unique productive sequences. Clones differing between time points or between blood and tumor were identified by Fisher's exact test with Benjamini-Hochberg correction at adjusted p below 0.01. In its TCRdb copy, this immuneACCESS table keeps in-frame sequences only and misses some clones. Where compared with another copy, unresolved V genes explain less than half of these, and the others have no known cause. V and J calls and clone size are those listed in that table; D and trimming were worked out from the DNA. This sample comprises about 120,000 clones, around 88% of them detected only once. Jointly, the top ten make up about 1.8% of the sample.

This TCR was sampled from a man aged 60 to 69 with urothelial cancer. The sample was PBMCs, taken around atezolizumab (anti-PD-L1) treatment. The V gene is TRBV27 and the J gene is TRBJ2-3, with the D gene too uncertain to name. The encoded CDR3 is CASSSPLRDTQYF. The sequenced DNA is TGTGCCAGCAGTAGTCCCCTAAGAGATACGCAGTATTTT.